Listed below are T cell receptor beta chains from one sample, sequenced in a study of cytomegalovirus exposure and HLA in healthy donors. The method was immunoSEQ multiplex PCR; TCRdb's version includes in-frame clones alone and lacks a portion of them. The repertoire holds around 75,000 clones, with more than 75% as singletons. Sequencing was carried out using PBMCs. All receptors derive from a man between 35 and 55 years old in good health and CMV-seronegative. CDR3s include the opening cysteine and the closing phenylalanine or tryptophan. The order of the fields is CDR3 length, D gene, V gene, clone size, J gene, CDR3 protein, CDR3 DNA. The D gene is left open where the match is weak. Rows give clone size only sometimes, using once, few, many, or a class for an expanded clone.

CDR3 length: 13
D gene: -
V gene: TRBV10-1
clone size: -
J gene: TRBJ2-2
CDR3 protein: CAGFVSDTGELFF
CDR3 DNA: TGCGCCGGTTTCGTGTCGGACACCGGGGAGCTGTTTTTT

CDR3 length: 14
D gene: TRBD1
V gene: TRBV25-1
clone size: -
J gene: TRBJ1-1
CDR3 protein: CASSGRTGHTEAFF
CDR3 DNA: TGTGCCAGCAGTGGAAGGACAGGGCACACTGAAGCTTTCTTT

CDR3 length: 14
D gene: -
V gene: TRBV7-9
clone size: -
J gene: TRBJ1-2
CDR3 protein: CASSLVSPQGGYTF
CDR3 DNA: TGTGCCAGCAGCTTAGTTTCTCCTCAGGGCGGCTACACCTTC

CDR3 length: 14
D gene: -
V gene: TRBV30
clone size: -
J gene: TRBJ1-1
CDR3 protein: CAWKVQGTNTEAFF
CDR3 DNA: TGTGCCTGGAAGGTTCAGGGTACGAACACTGAAGCTTTCTTT

CDR3 length: 14
D gene: -
V gene: TRBV5-1
clone size: once
J gene: TRBJ1-2
CDR3 protein: CASSPTGPVRGYTF
CDR3 DNA: TGCGCCAGCAGCCCTACAGGGCCCGTTCGGGGCTACACCTTC

CDR3 length: 14
D gene: -
V gene: TRBV5-1
clone size: once
J gene: TRBJ1-2
CDR3 protein: CASSLGVDNNGYTF
CDR3 DNA: TGCGCCAGCAGCTTGGGGGTGGACAATAATGGCTACACCTTC

CDR3 length: 16
D gene: -
V gene: TRBV4-2
clone size: -
J gene: TRBJ2-7
CDR3 protein: CASSQDVASNIYEQYF
CDR3 DNA: TGTGCCAGCAGCCAAGATGTAGCGAGTAACATTTACGAGCAGTACTTC

CDR3 length: 21
D gene: TRBD2
V gene: TRBV4-2
clone size: -
J gene: TRBJ2-4
CDR3 protein: CASSQEFLARGERFSKNIQYF
CDR3 DNA: TGTGCCAGCAGCCAAGAGTTTTTGGCGCGGGGGGAGCGCTTTTCCAAAAACATTCAGTACTTC

CDR3 length: 12
D gene: -
V gene: TRBV7-2
clone size: -
J gene: TRBJ2-7
CDR3 protein: CASSVGSKEQYF
CDR3 DNA: TGTGCCAGCAGCGTGGGGAGTAAAGAGCAGTACTTC

CDR3 length: 13
D gene: -
V gene: TRBV29-1
clone size: -
J gene: TRBJ1-4
CDR3 protein: CSVVAKDNEKLFF
CDR3 DNA: TGCAGCGTTGTGGCAAAAGATAATGAAAAACTGTTTTTT

CDR3 length: 16
D gene: TRBD1
V gene: TRBV7-9
clone size: -
J gene: TRBJ2-1
CDR3 protein: CASSLWTGGSYNEQFF
CDR3 DNA: TGTGCCAGCAGCTTATGGACAGGGGGCTCCTACAATGAGCAGTTCTTC

CDR3 length: 15
D gene: -
V gene: TRBV4-2
clone size: few
J gene: TRBJ2-3
CDR3 protein: CASSQGQAGTDTQYF
CDR3 DNA: TGTGCCAGCAGCCAAGGCCAGGCTGGCACAGATACGCAGTATTTT

CDR3 length: 15
D gene: -
V gene: TRBV7-9
clone size: -
J gene: TRBJ1-1
CDR3 protein: CASSLARSEGTEAFF
CDR3 DNA: TGTGCCAGCAGCTTAGCGCGGTCTGAGGGCACTGAAGCTTTCTTT

CDR3 length: 15
D gene: TRBD1
V gene: TRBV30
clone size: -
J gene: TRBJ1-2
CDR3 protein: CAWKPQGARGYGYTF
CDR3 DNA: TGTGCCTGGAAACCACAGGGGGCGCGTGGCTATGGCTACACCTTC

CDR3 length: 17
D gene: -
V gene: TRBV7-2
clone size: once
J gene: TRBJ2-7
CDR3 protein: CASSLVLGSYSSYEQYF
CDR3 DNA: TGTGCCAGCAGCTTAGTCTTGGGCAGTTACAGCTCCTACGAGCAGTACTTC

CDR3 length: 17
D gene: -
V gene: TRBV7-6
clone size: few
J gene: TRBJ1-1
CDR3 protein: CASSSDSPNSLVAEAFF
CDR3 DNA: TGTGCCAGCAGCTCCGACAGCCCGAATTCTCTGGTTGCTGAAGCTTTCTTT

CDR3 length: 13
D gene: TRBD1
V gene: TRBV7-8
clone size: once
J gene: TRBJ2-1
CDR3 protein: CASSWDRVNEQFF
CDR3 DNA: TGTGCCAGCAGCTGGGACAGGGTCAATGAGCAGTTCTTC

CDR3 length: 18
D gene: TRBD1
V gene: TRBV19
clone size: -
J gene: TRBJ1-5
CDR3 protein: CASSNPPGQLNSNQPQHF
CDR3 DNA: TGTGCCAGTAGTAACCCACCGGGACAGTTGAATAGCAATCAGCCCCAGCATTTT

CDR3 length: 12
D gene: -
V gene: TRBV7-9
clone size: few
J gene: TRBJ2-3
CDR3 protein: CASSLSECTQYF
CDR3 DNA: TGTGCCAGCAGCTTATCCGAGTGTACGCAGTATTTT

CDR3 length: 14
D gene: -
V gene: TRBV2
clone size: -
J gene: TRBJ1-1
CDR3 protein: CASILGRTDTEAFF
CDR3 DNA: TGTGCCAGCATCCTCGGGAGGACGGACACTGAAGCTTTCTTT

CDR3 length: 13
D gene: TRBD2
V gene: TRBV30
clone size: -
J gene: TRBJ2-7
CDR3 protein: CAWSHGGTYEQYF
CDR3 DNA: TGTGCCTGGAGTCACGGGGGGACCTACGAGCAGTACTTC

CDR3 length: 13
D gene: TRBD1
V gene: TRBV7-2
clone size: -
J gene: TRBJ2-1
CDR3 protein: CASSLGQGGEQFF
CDR3 DNA: TGTGCCAGCAGCTTAGGACAGGGGGGTGAGCAGTTCTTC

CDR3 length: 13
D gene: TRBD1
V gene: TRBV27
clone size: -
J gene: TRBJ1-2
CDR3 protein: CASSSQGGYGYTF
CDR3 DNA: TGTGCCAGCAGTTCACAGGGGGGCTATGGCTACACCTTC

CDR3 length: 13
D gene: TRBD1
V gene: TRBV6-5
clone size: few
J gene: TRBJ1-2
CDR3 protein: CASTQGGHYGYTF
CDR3 DNA: TGTGCCAGCACCCAGGGGGGTCACTATGGCTACACCTTC

CDR3 length: 15
D gene: -
V gene: TRBV7-2
clone size: few
J gene: TRBJ1-5
CDR3 protein: CASSTGTREGQPQHF
CDR3 DNA: TGTGCCAGCAGCACCGGGACCCGGGAGGGTCAGCCCCAGCATTTT

CDR3 length: 14
D gene: TRBD1
V gene: TRBV5-4
clone size: -
J gene: TRBJ1-1
CDR3 protein: CASSTQTGVTEAFF
CDR3 DNA: TGTGCCAGCAGCACCCAGACAGGGGTCACTGAAGCTTTCTTT

CDR3 length: 11
D gene: -
V gene: TRBV5-6
clone size: few
J gene: TRBJ2-1
CDR3 protein: CASRSDNEQFF
CDR3 DNA: TGTGCCAGCAGGTCGGACAATGAGCAGTTCTTC

CDR3 length: 15
D gene: TRBD1
V gene: TRBV28
clone size: -
J gene: TRBJ1-1
CDR3 protein: CASSETGGRRTEAFF
CDR3 DNA: TGTGCCAGCAGTGAGACAGGGGGGAGAAGGACTGAAGCTTTCTTT

CDR3 length: 13
D gene: -
V gene: TRBV2
clone size: -
J gene: TRBJ2-7
CDR3 protein: CASILGGNYEQYF
CDR3 DNA: TGTGCCAGCATTCTGGGCGGGAACTACGAGCAGTACTTC

CDR3 length: 19
D gene: -
V gene: TRBV9
clone size: -
J gene: TRBJ1-1
CDR3 protein: CASSVRKVARGSKNTRAFF
CDR3 DNA: TGTGCCAGCAGCGTAAGGAAAGTGGCCCGGGGTTCCAAGAACACTCGGGCTTTCTTT

CDR3 length: 13
D gene: -
V gene: TRBV6-1
clone size: few
J gene: TRBJ2-1
CDR3 protein: CASTRGTYNEQFF
CDR3 DNA: TGTGCCAGCACCAGGGGCACCTACAATGAGCAGTTCTTC

CDR3 length: 16
D gene: -
V gene: TRBV5-1
clone size: -
J gene: TRBJ1-1
CDR3 protein: CASRTRVGGSNTEAFF
CDR3 DNA: TGCGCCAGCCGGACCCGGGTAGGAGGGAGCAACACTGAAGCTTTCTTT

CDR3 length: 11
D gene: -
V gene: TRBV5-1
clone size: -
J gene: TRBJ2-5
CDR3 protein: CASSVQETQYF
CDR3 DNA: TGCGCCAGCAGCGTACAAGAGACCCAGTACTTC

CDR3 length: 15
D gene: -
V gene: TRBV11-1
clone size: -
J gene: TRBJ2-6
CDR3 protein: CASSPVERIANVLTF
CDR3 DNA: TGTGCCAGCAGCCCGGTGGAGAGGATCGCCAACGTCCTGACTTTC

CDR3 length: 13
D gene: TRBD1
V gene: TRBV18
clone size: -
J gene: TRBJ1-4
CDR3 protein: CASSLDRAEKLFF
CDR3 DNA: TGTGCCAGCTCACTGGACAGGGCCGAAAAACTGTTTTTT

CDR3 length: 16
D gene: -
V gene: TRBV4-3
clone size: -
J gene: TRBJ1-5
CDR3 protein: CASSQDFGNSNQPQHF
CDR3 DNA: TGCGCCAGCAGCCAAGATTTCGGGAATAGCAATCAGCCCCAGCATTTT

CDR3 length: 13
D gene: -
V gene: TRBV6-1
clone size: -
J gene: TRBJ1-2
CDR3 protein: CASIGDSAYGYTF
CDR3 DNA: TGTGCCAGCATCGGAGACAGCGCCTATGGCTACACCTTC

CDR3 length: 13
D gene: TRBD1
V gene: TRBV28
clone size: -
J gene: TRBJ2-7
CDR3 protein: CATDRATSYEQYF
CDR3 DNA: TGTGCAACCGACAGGGCAACCTCCTACGAGCAGTACTTC

CDR3 length: 15
D gene: TRBD1
V gene: TRBV7-6
clone size: -
J gene: TRBJ1-4
CDR3 protein: CASSPRPTGGEKLFF
CDR3 DNA: TGTGCCAGCAGCCCCCGTCCGACAGGGGGGGAAAAACTGTTTTTT

CDR3 length: 14
D gene: TRBD1
V gene: TRBV19
clone size: -
J gene: TRBJ1-5
CDR3 protein: CASLRTGLNQPQHF
CDR3 DNA: TGTGCCAGCCTAAGGACAGGATTGAATCAGCCCCAGCATTTT

CDR3 length: 14
D gene: -
V gene: TRBV6-5
clone size: -
J gene: TRBJ2-5
CDR3 protein: CASSYSQGRETQYF
CDR3 DNA: TGTGCCAGCAGTTACTCCCAGGGGCGGGAGACCCAGTACTTC

CDR3 length: 13
D gene: TRBD2
V gene: TRBV28
clone size: -
J gene: TRBJ2-1
CDR3 protein: CASNSGGANEQFF
CDR3 DNA: TGTGCCAGCAATAGCGGGGGGGCTAATGAGCAGTTCTTC